The 6 T cell receptor beta chains below all came from one sample that was sequenced in a study of CD8+ T cells in alopecia areata. Reverse transcribed after extraction, RNA yielded cDNA as the sequencing template. TCRdb's table, derived via immunoSEQ multiplex PCR, lists solely in-frame clones and lacks some. Of over 100,000 clones in the sample, about 47% were seen once. Sequences were derived from CD8+ T cells sorted from blood, sampled at week 0. The receptors originated from a human donor with alopecia areata.

The CDR3 loop is CASSLDRGHKQFF. DNA of the CDR3: TGTGCCAGCAGCTTGGATCGGGGGCATAAGCAGTTCTTC. The chain is built from TRBV5-4 and TRBJ2-1, with D perhaps matching TRBD1 or TRBD2 (6 bases each). The CDR3 runs 13 residues. Per the germline V gene, CDR1 is SGHNT and CDR2 is YYREEE (reference sequence). The germline V and J ends were trimmed by 0 bases and 11 bases, with 12 bases remaining between them.

A few counts support this clone. This rearrangement joins TRBV27 to TRBJ2-5, with D tentatively TRBD2 (6 bases). Germline assignment: CDR1 MNHEY and CDR2 SMNVEV (reference sequence). CDR3 length: 15 amino acids. The germline V and J ends were trimmed by 2 bases and 5 bases, with 15 bases remaining between them. For the CDR3, the DNA is TGTGCCAGCAGTTTAGGCGGGGATGCACGGGAGACCCAGTACTTC. Amino acid sequence: CASSLGGDARETQYF.

The table lists this clone with a few counts. CDR3 nucleotide sequence: TGTGCCAGCAGCGTAGGGTCAGACTCCTACGAGCAGTACTTC. Amino acids: CASSVGSDSYEQYF. The chain combines TRBV9 with TRBJ2-5, with D hard to call. The closer fit of TRBJ2-7 to the DNA end suggests the J call may be wrong. This CDR3 is 14 amino acids long. Germline values: CDR1 SGDLS, CDR2 YYNGEE.

The CDR3 loop is CASSYPTEAETQYF. CDR3 nucleotide sequence: TGTGCCAGCAGTTATCCGACCGAAGCAGAGACCCAGTACTTC. The chain combines TRBV5-6 with TRBJ2-5; no definite D call. This CDR3 has 14 residues. V gave up 5 bases and J gave up 4 bases, with 15 bases separating them. The V gene's germline CDR1 is SGHDT and CDR2 YYEEEE. Together with reference TRBV5-6 and TRBJ2-5, the CDR3 gives the full variable domain: DAGVTQSPTHLIKTRGQQVTLRCSPKSGHDTVSWYQQALGQGPQFIFQYYEEEERQRGNFPDRFSGHQFPNYSSELNVNALLLGDSALYLCASSYPTEAETQYFGPGTRLLVL.

The chain joins TRBV5-1 to TRBJ2-7, with TRBD2 identical over 7 bases. The CDR3 loop spans 14 amino acids. V shed 4 bases and J 0 bases; nucleotides not matched to a gene: 4. CDR1 and CDR2 (germline): SGHRS, YFSETQ. Here the CDR3 reads CASSAAGPSYEQYF. The CDR3 nucleotides are TGCGCCAGCAGCGCAGCGGGGCCCTCCTACGAGCAGTACTTC.

This clone was recorded only once. The chain employs TRBV6-5 and TRBJ1-1, with unresolved D. V shed 6 bases and J shed 4 bases, with 15 bases lying between them. Germline V CDR1 and CDR2: MNHEY, SVGAGI. The CDR3 has 14 amino acids. For the CDR3, the DNA is TGTGCCAGCAGCAACCCTATGGGGAGCACTGAAGCTTTCTTT. Protein product: CASSNPMGSTEAFF.